The 24 T cell receptor beta chains reported below all come from one sample, sequenced in a study of T cell responses to AZD1222 COVID-19 vaccine. TCRdb's copy holds only in-frame clones and misses some; the assay was immunoSEQ multiplex PCR. The sample holds 70,000 or so clones, about nine tenths seen once. Specimen: peripheral blood, collected on day 0 of AZD1222 vaccination. The receptors stem from an adult in good health.

Notes on this clone: Within the sample, other DNA sequences also encode this same CDR3. This chain joins TRBV7-9 and TRBJ1-5; maybe TRBD1 (5 bases). This CDR3 is 13 amino acids long. The germline CDR1 and CDR2 sequences are SEHNR and FQNEAQ (reference sequence). V was cut by 6 bases and J by 1 base, with 7 bases left in between. The CDR3 DNA is TGTGCCAGCAGTCGGGACAGCAATCAGCCCCAGCATTTT. Its protein is CASSRDSNQPQHF.

This chain connects TRBV2 to TRBJ2-7; TRBD1 matches at 8 bases. The CDR3 consists of 14 residues. The V gene's germline CDR1 is SNHLY and CDR2 FYNNEI. V was pared by 7 bases and J by 2 bases, with 7 bases of the junction left unmatched. The CDR3 loop is CASKWTGPAYEQYF. The CDR3 DNA sequence: TGTGCCAGCAAATGGACAGGGCCCGCCTACGAGCAGTACTTC.

This chain joins TRBV25-1 and TRBJ1-3; a weak D match, TRBD1 (5 bases). This CDR3 is built from 16 residues. Trimming left V 5 bases short and J 0 bases short, with 14 bases between. From germline, CDR1 is MGHDK and CDR2 SYGVNS. The CDR3 coding sequence is TGTGCCAGCAGTTTGGGACGGCGAGTCTCTGGAAACACCATATATTTT. Protein product: CASSLGRRVSGNTIYF.

The V gene is TRBV7-9, the J gene TRBJ1-2, with D possibly being TRBD1 (5 bases). The germline gives CDR1 SEHNR, CDR2 FQNEAQ (reference sequence). The CDR3 is made up of 17 amino acids. V dropped 5 bases and J dropped 8 bases, with 27 bases sitting between them. CDR3 amino acids: CASSQAQGSKGMEGYTF. In nucleotides, the CDR3 is TGTGCCAGCAGCCAAGCCCAGGGAAGCAAGGGGATGGAGGGCTACACCTTC. Full variable domain (rest looked up from reference TRBV7-9 and TRBJ1-2): DTGVSQNPRHKITKRGQNVTFRCDPISEHNRLYWYRQTLGQGPEFLTYFQNEAQLEKSRLLSDRFSAERPKGSFSTLEIQRTEQGDSAMYLCASSQAQGSKGMEGYTFGSGTRLTVV.

The chain employs TRBV19 and TRBJ2-7; D is unresolved. Between the trimmed V and J ends, which lost 3 bases and 0 bases, there was a span of 6 bases. The length of the CDR3 is 13 residues. Germline values: CDR1 LNHDA, CDR2 SQIVND (reference sequence). The CDR3 is CASSIGPSYEQYF. In DNA form, the CDR3 reads TGTGCCAGTAGTATCGGTCCCTCCTACGAGCAGTACTTC.

The chain uses TRBV4-2 and TRBJ2-7; 11 bases agree with TRBD2. The CDR3 runs to 15 residues. Per the germline V gene, CDR1 is LGHNA and CDR2 is YNFKEQ. Unmatched junction bases numbered 5, after V lost 4 bases and J lost 3 bases. CDR3: CASSPRLAGIYEQYF. The CDR3, as DNA: TGTGCCAGCAGCCCCCGACTAGCGGGAATCTACGAGCAGTACTTC.

This clone has a handful of counts. The gene calls are TRBV6-5 and TRBJ2-7; 8 bases match TRBD1. This CDR3 region has 13 residues. The germline CDR1 and CDR2 sequences are MNHEY and SVGAGI. V trimming: 7 bases; J trimming: 2 bases; junction bases outside the gene matches: 4. The CDR3: CASILQGAYEQYF. CDR3 in DNA: TGTGCCAGCATCCTACAGGGGGCCTACGAGCAGTACTTC.

J is TRBJ1-5 and V is TRBV6-5; no reliable D call. V lost 6 bases and J lost 1, with 13 bases in between. The CDR3 spans 15 residues. Germline-derived CDR1 and CDR2 are MNHEY and SVGAGI. Written as DNA, the CDR3 is TGTGCCAGCAGCCCCGATGGTTGGAGCAATCAGCCCCAGCATTTT. Protein product: CASSPDGWSNQPQHF.

The chain is built from TRBV4-2 and TRBJ1-3, with D unresolved. CDR3 length equals 17 residues. Trimming cost V 1 base and J 4 bases, with 17 bases left between them. Germline values: CDR1 LGHNA, CDR2 YNFKEQ. CDR3 sequence reads: CASSQGFSRLGGNTIYF. In DNA form, the CDR3 reads TGTGCCAGCAGCCAAGGGTTTTCGCGACTTGGGGGAAACACCATATATTTT.

V is TRBV28 and J is TRBJ2-7; 13 bases align to TRBD2. The length of the CDR3 is 19 residues. With 4 bases clipped from V and 3 bases from J, the junction kept 15 bases outside the gene matches. CDR1 MDHEN and CDR2 SYDVKM come from the germline V gene. The CDR3: CASSSTGTSGTTLLYEQYF. DNA of the CDR3: TGTGCCAGCAGTTCCACCGGGACTAGCGGGACCACTCTCCTCTACGAGCAGTACTTC.

The chain joins TRBV19 to TRBJ2-2; a weak D match, TRBD2 (6 bases). Trimming took 9 bases from V and 9 from J, leaving 23 bases between them. There are 15 residues in the CDR3. Germline CDR1 is LNHDA and CDR2 is SQIVND (reference sequence). CDR3 region: CASNERGARERELFF. Written as DNA, the CDR3 is TGTGCCAGCAACGAAAGAGGGGCTCGGGAGCGGGAGCTGTTTTTT.

V usage is TRBV28 and J usage is TRBJ1-3, with 10 bases fitting TRBD1. This CDR3 contains 16 residues. V was pared by 7 bases and J by 4 bases, with 10 bases of the junction left unmatched. CDR1 and CDR2 from the germline V gene are MDHEN and SYDVKM. CDR3 sequence: CASIPTGGWRGNTIYF. CDR3 coding DNA: TGTGCCAGCATTCCGACAGGGGGCTGGAGAGGAAACACCATATATTTT.

Here the CDR3 DNA reads TGTGCCAGCAGTTTACAGGAGAACACTGAAGCTTTCTTT. Its protein is CASSLQENTEAFF. This rearrangement joins TRBV6-4 to TRBJ1-1; TRBD1 might be the D (5 bases). V lost 5 bases, J lost 1 base, and 8 bases lay in between. The CDR3 spans 13 residues. The germline V gene has CDR1 MRHNA and CDR2 SNTAGT.

V gene TRBV6-5 combines with J gene TRBJ2-3, with 10 bases matching TRBD1. V shed 0 bases and J 4 bases; nucleotides not matched to a gene: 4. CDR1 is MNHEY and CDR2 is SVGAGI in the germline V gene. This CDR3 has 16 residues. This chain's CDR3 is CASSYSRTGGADTQYF. CDR3 in DNA: TGTGCCAGCAGTTACTCCCGGACAGGGGGGGCAGATACGCAGTATTTT.

V usage is TRBV28 and J usage is TRBJ1-4; D is perhaps TRBD1 (6 bases). Trimming removed 6 bases from V and 1 base from J, with 12 bases in between. The CDR3 runs 15 residues. Germline V gene data show CDR1 as MDHEN and CDR2 as SYDVKM. CDR3 bases: TGTGCCAGCAGACGGGGGCGGGGAACTAATGAAAAACTGTTTTTT. This gives the protein CASRRGRGTNEKLFF.

The chain combines TRBV27 with TRBJ2-7, with D tentatively TRBD2 (5 bases). The CDR3 runs 15 residues. Germline-derived CDR1 and CDR2 are MNHEY and SMNVEV (reference sequence). V was cut by 3 bases and J by 5 bases, with 17 bases left in between. CDR3 DNA sequence: TGTGCCAGCAGTTTTCTCCGGCCCCCCGGGAACGAGCAGTACTTC. Translating gives CASSFLRPPGNEQYF.

V usage is TRBV5-1 and J usage is TRBJ2-5; 8 bases fit TRBD2. This CDR3 contains 16 residues. The V and J ends lost 3 bases and 5 bases, in that order; junction bases with no gene match: 12. Germline assignment: CDR1 SGHRS and CDR2 YFSETQ. The CDR3 DNA is TGCGCCAGCAGCTCAAAACGGGGACTAGTTGGTGAGACCCAGTACTTC. Protein product: CASSSKRGLVGETQYF.

The V and J genes are TRBV7-9 and TRBJ2-7; unclear D gene. The germline V and J ends were trimmed by 4 bases and 7 bases, with 14 bases remaining between them. Germline CDR1 reads SEHNR; CDR2 reads FQNEAQ (reference sequence). The CDR3 runs to 13 residues. The CDR3 DNA reads TGTGCCAGCAGCTCCTCCTATGGCGTTGAGCAGTACTTC. The encoded protein is CASSSSYGVEQYF. Based on the CDR3 plus reference TRBV7-9 and TRBJ2-7, the full variable domain is DTGVSQNPRHKITKRGQNVTFRCDPISEHNRLYWYRQTLGQGPEFLTYFQNEAQLEKSRLLSDRFSAERPKGSFSTLEIQRTEQGDSAMYLCASSSSYGVEQYFGPGTRLTVT.

The chain is built from TRBV6-5 and TRBJ2-7, with 9 bases aligning to TRBD1. The CDR3 runs to 14 residues. Germline V gives CDR1 MNHEY, CDR2 SVGAGI. V shed 7 bases and J 5 bases; nucleotides not matched to a gene: 9. The DNA of the CDR3 is TGTGCCAGCACTCCGGGACAGGGAAACCACGAGCAGTACTTC. Amino acid sequence: CASTPGQGNHEQYF.

The V gene is TRBV5-1, the J gene TRBJ2-1, with TRBD1 as a possible D gene (6 bases). The CDR3 extends over 14 amino acids. Trimming removed 0 bases at V and 9 bases at J, with 13 bases between. Germline CDR1 and CDR2: SGHRS and YFSETQ. CDR3 residues: CASSLVVTGGEQFF. CDR3 DNA: TGCGCCAGCAGCTTGGTTGTGACAGGCGGTGAGCAGTTCTTC.

The chain combines TRBV15 with TRBJ2-5, with D possibly matching TRBD2 (5 bases). The V end was cut by 1 base, the J end by 2 bases, with 8 bases between. The CDR3 runs to 14 residues. CDR1 LNHNV and CDR2 YYDKDF come from the germline V gene (reference sequence). The CDR3 protein is CATSRAERQETQYF. The DNA for the CDR3 is TGTGCCACCAGCAGAGCCGAGCGGCAAGAGACCCAGTACTTC.

The gene calls are TRBV18 and TRBJ2-2; no clear D. The germline CDR1 and CDR2 sequences are KGHSH and LQKENI. This CDR3 contains 15 residues. V was cut by 1 base and J by 2 bases, with 8 bases left in between. CDR3 residues: CASSPRARNTGELFF. DNA for the CDR3: TGTGCCAGCTCACCACGGGCCCGAAACACCGGGGAGCTGTTTTTT.

The V call is TRBV4-2, the J call TRBJ2-7; TRBD2 agrees at 13 bases. From germline, CDR1 is LGHNA and CDR2 YNFKEQ. The CDR3 extends over 15 amino acids. V lost 3 bases to trimming and J lost 3 bases; unmatched junction nucleotides: 2. The CDR3 spells CASSQGTSGNYEQYF. In DNA, the CDR3 is TGTGCCAGCAGCCAGGGGACTAGCGGGAACTACGAGCAGTACTTC.

The chain joins TRBV2 to TRBJ2-4; D call uncertain. Germline V CDR1 and CDR2: SNHLY, FYNNEI. V was trimmed by 5 bases and J by 0 bases, leaving 11 bases between them. This CDR3 comprises 15 residues. The CDR3 sequence is CASSNLNLAKNIQYF. Here the CDR3 DNA reads TGTGCCAGCAGTAACTTGAACCTAGCCAAAAACATTCAGTACTTC.